This T cell receptor beta chain came from a study of T cells in localized non-small cell lung cancer. Study findings and constraints: Blood T cell density predicted longer survival; adjacent-lung clonality, shorter. Of the tissues analyzed, uninvolved adjacent lung showed maximal T cell clonality, greater than tumor. Among the top 100 tumor clones, a median 57 appeared in adjacent lung.

Germline assignment: CDR1 SEHNR and CDR2 FQNEAQ (reference sequence). The CDR3 totals 13 residues. The V segment lost 4 bases and the J segment 8 bases; nucleotides outside the gene matches: 5. Remarks on this clone: What it binds is not known.

Profiled with immunoSEQ multiplex PCR; TCRdb holds only in-frame clones, not every one. This table holds roughly 33,000 clones, approximately 87% found once. This material consisted of peripheral blood, taken before any cancer treatment. This receptor was taken from a man aged 40 to 70 with stage I lung adenocarcinoma. The V and J genes are TRBV7-9 and TRBJ2-1; 7 nucleotides match TRBD1. The chain's CDR3 is CASSSTGVHEQFF. The CDR3 region has the DNA TGTGCCAGCAGCTCAACAGGGGTCCATGAGCAGTTCTTC.